These 24 T cell receptor beta chains originate from one sample sequenced in a study of T cell changes during pregnancy in multiple sclerosis. Sequenced by immunoSEQ multiplex PCR; TCRdb stores in-frame clones only, minus some. The sample records fewer than 100,000 clones, 90% to 95% being singletons. Here the sequenced sample was peripheral blood, taken after pregnancy. These receptors were obtained from a female donor in good health, enrolled as a control in a pregnancy study.

The rearrangement joins TRBV19 to TRBJ1-3; D not certain. CDR3 length equals 14 residues. The V gene lost 2 bases and the J gene lost 3 bases, with 8 bases spanning the gap. Germline assignment: CDR1 LNHDA and CDR2 SQIVND (reference sequence). CDR3 sequence: CASSITGGGNTIYF. CDR3 nucleotides: TGTGCCAGTAGTATAACTGGTGGTGGAAACACCATATATTTT.

J is TRBJ1-3 and V is TRBV6-5; TRBD1 is a possible D gene (5 bases). V was clipped by 5 bases and J by 0 bases, with 11 bases between them. CDR1 and CDR2 from the germline V gene are MNHEY and SVGAGI. The length of the CDR3 is 15 residues. In nucleotides, the CDR3 is TGTGCCAGCAGTCGAACAGGTCTCTCTGGAAACACCATATATTTT. Its protein product is CASSRTGLSGNTIYF.

V and J are TRBV28 and TRBJ2-2; D perhaps matches TRBD1 (5 bases). Trimming took 6 bases from V and 6 from J, leaving 14 bases between them. This CDR3 spans 14 amino acids. The germline V gene encodes CDR1 MDHEN and CDR2 SYDVKM. CDR3 sequence: CASSPQGWAGELFF. The DNA of the CDR3 is TGTGCCAGCAGCCCCCAGGGATGGGCCGGGGAGCTGTTTTTT. Combining the CDR3 with reference TRBV28 and TRBJ2-2 gives the whole variable domain DVKVTQSSRYLVKRTGEKVFLECVQDMDHENMFWYRQDPGLGLRLIYFSYDVKMKEKGDIPEGYSVSREKKERFSLILESASTNQTSMYLCASSPQGWAGELFFGEGSRLTVL.

The chain is built from TRBV19 and TRBJ1-1; no clear D gene. This CDR3 has 14 residues. Trimming cost V 7 bases and J 4 bases, with 16 bases left between them. Looked up from germline, CDR1 is LNHDA and CDR2 is SQIVND (reference sequence). The CDR3 is CASKPRTGGTEAFF. The CDR3 region has the DNA TGTGCCAGTAAACCTCGAACGGGAGGCACTGAAGCTTTCTTT.

The chain has TRBV9 and TRBJ2-1; a weak D match, TRBD2 (6 bases). V lost 0 bases and J lost 6, with 19 bases in between. CDR3 length equals 17 residues. The germline CDR1 and CDR2 sequences are SGDLS and YYNGEE. CDR3 protein: CASSVAPSGRPPNEQFF. CDR3 coding DNA: TGTGCCAGCAGCGTAGCACCATCGGGGAGGCCCCCCAATGAGCAGTTCTTC.

V gene TRBV14 combines with J gene TRBJ2-1; D ambiguous. Deletions cut 0 bases from V and 5 bases from J, with 11 bases between. Germline V gene data show CDR1 as SGHDN and CDR2 as FVKESK. The CDR3 is 15 residues long. The CDR3 sequence: CASSQDPYFDNEQFF. In DNA, the CDR3 is TGTGCCAGCAGCCAAGATCCGTACTTCGACAATGAGCAGTTCTTC. Looking up the rest from reference TRBV14 and TRBJ2-1 gives the full variable domain: EAGVTQFPSHSVIEKGQTVTLRCDPISGHDNLYWYRRVMGKEIKFLLHFVKESKQDESGMPNNRFLAERTGGTYSTLKVQPAELEDSGVYFCASSQDPYFDNEQFFGPGTRLTVL.

J is TRBJ2-7 and V is TRBV2, with a weak D call TRBD2 (5 bases). Deletions cut 6 bases from V and 2 bases from J, with 17 bases between. The CDR3 spans 15 residues. Per germline, CDR1 SNHLY and CDR2 FYNNEI. The chain's CDR3 is CASRQDGGSPYEQYF. The CDR3 DNA is TGTGCCAGCAGGCAGGACGGAGGATCCCCCTACGAGCAGTACTTC.

The chain carries TRBV7-2 and TRBJ2-7; 9 bases align to TRBD2. CDR1 SGHTA and CDR2 FQGNSA come from the germline V gene. J was trimmed by 9 bases and V by 1 base; bases with no gene match: 7. The CDR3 covers 14 residues. CDR3 DNA sequence: TGTGCCAGCAGCTTAGTGGGAGCGGGAGGACGGCAGTACTTC. Translation: CASSLVGAGGRQYF.

V gene TRBV27 combines with J gene TRBJ1-1, with D possibly TRBD1 on 5 matching bases. Germline V gene sequence: CDR1 MNHEY, CDR2 SMNVEV (reference sequence). The V end lost 7 bases, the J end lost 4 bases, and 16 bases lay between the germline ends. This CDR3 region has 14 residues. The CDR3 here is CASTRSWGGTEAFF. The CDR3 coding sequence is TGTGCCAGCACCCGAAGTTGGGGCGGCACTGAAGCTTTCTTT.

The chain carries TRBV27 and TRBJ2-2; the match to TRBD1 covers 8 bases. The CDR3 sequence is 13 residues long. Germline V gene data show CDR1 as MNHEY and CDR2 as SMNVEV (reference sequence). V gave up 6 bases and J gave up 6 bases; unmatched junction bases: 3. The CDR3 DNA reads TGTGCCAGCAGCCAACAGGGGGCCGGGGAGCTGTTTTTT. Translation gives CASSQQGAGELFF.

This rearrangement joins TRBV7-8 to TRBJ2-2, with D possibly TRBD1 on 5 matching bases. V shed 10 bases and J shed 7 bases, with 19 bases lying between them. Germline V lookup: CDR1 SGHVS, CDR2 FQNEAQ. The CDR3 covers 14 residues. CDR3 loop: CATRRVSDNGELFF. The CDR3, as DNA: TGTGCCACCCGCCGGGTTTCGGACAACGGGGAGCTGTTTTTT.

This clone has only a few counts. The rearrangement links TRBV6-6 to TRBJ2-5; TRBD1 aligns across 7 bases. This CDR3 is built from 14 residues. Germline CDR1 reads MNHNY; CDR2 reads SVGAGI (reference sequence). V lost 5 bases, J lost 4 bases, and 7 bases stayed unmatched. CDR3 sequence reads: CASSLTGVPETQYF. In DNA form, the CDR3 reads TGTGCCAGCAGTCTTACAGGGGTTCCAGAGACCCAGTACTTC.

This clone has just a few counts. The rearrangement joins TRBV29-1 to TRBJ1-1; 10 nucleotides agree with TRBD1. Germline V CDR1 and CDR2: SQVTM, ANQGSEA. V gave up 3 bases and J gave up 3 bases; unmatched junction bases: 7. The CDR3 length is 15 residues. CDR3 coding DNA: TGCAGCGTTGAGGGACAGGGGACGATTTACACTGAAGCTTTCTTT. Its translation: CSVEGQGTIYTEAFF.

The V call is TRBV4-1, the J call TRBJ1-2; D possibly corresponds to TRBD1 (6 bases). In germline, CDR1 is MGHRA, CDR2 YSYEKL. CDR3 length: 17 residues. Trimming stripped 0 bases from V and 4 bases from J, with 18 bases between. The DNA of the CDR3 is TGCGCCAGCAGCCAAGATTTTGGGATTAGGGACATCTATGGCTACACCTTC. Residues: CASSQDFGIRDIYGYTF.

To note about this clone: The junction and the germline gene differ at one end; a read error may be behind it. The chain employs TRBV7-3 and TRBJ2-5, with 7 bases aligning to TRBD1. The CDR3 has 15 amino acids. Germline V gene lookup returns CDR1 SGHTA and CDR2 FQGTGA. The CDR3 bases are TGTGCCAGCAGCCTAACAGGGGTCGAGGCAGAGACCCAGTACTTC. Protein sequence: CASSLTGVEAETQYF.

This sequence joins TRBV10-3 and TRBJ2-5; TRBD1 might be the D (6 bases). Per germline, CDR1 ENHRY and CDR2 SYGVKD. CDR3 length: 16 residues. The V and J ends lost 3 bases and 3 bases respectively, with 17 bases between them. The CDR3 DNA reads TGTGCCATCAGTGACAGTGGTTACAGGGTGGAAGAGACCCAGTACTTC. It translates to CAISDSGYRVEETQYF.

V and J are TRBV28 and TRBJ2-7; D is undetermined. The CDR3 consists of 12 residues. With 3 bases removed from V and 2 bases from J, the gap between germline ends came to 5 bases. Germline V gene data show CDR1 as MDHEN and CDR2 as SYDVKM. The DNA for the CDR3 is TGTGCCAGCAGTTTTCCCACCTACGAGCAGTACTTC. Amino acids: CASSFPTYEQYF.

The chain combines TRBV15 with TRBJ1-6; tentatively, D is TRBD1 (5 bases). Trimming left V 5 bases short and J 10 bases short, with 9 bases between. CDR1 and CDR2 from the germline V gene are LNHNV and YYDKDF (reference sequence). This CDR3 region has 12 residues. The CDR3 region is CATSGGGSPLHF. In DNA, the CDR3 is TGTGCCACCAGCGGGGGGGGGTCACCCCTCCACTTT.

V usage is TRBV7-2 and J usage is TRBJ2-6, with a weak D call TRBD1 (6 bases). CDR3 length: 16 amino acids. Trimming took off 5 bases at V and 0 bases at J, with 11 bases between the two ends. In germline, CDR1 is SGHTA, CDR2 FQGNSA. The CDR3 spells CASSLGQSSGANVLTF. Written as DNA, the CDR3 is TGTGCCAGCAGCCTCGGACAGTCCTCTGGGGCCAACGTCCTGACTTTC. Filled out from reference TRBV7-2 and TRBJ2-6, the complete variable domain reads GAGVSQSPSNKVTEKGKDVELRCDPISGHTALYWYRQSLGQGLEFLIYFQGNSAPDKSGLPSDRFSAERTGGSVSTLTIQRTQQEDSAVYLCASSLGQSSGANVLTFGAGSRLTVL.

This clone has only one observation. This chain joins TRBV7-8 and TRBJ1-3; D remains ambiguous. The CDR3 consists of 14 residues. The V gene's germline CDR1 is SGHVS and CDR2 FQNEAQ. The V gene lost 1 base and the J gene lost 3 bases, with 7 bases spanning the gap. CDR3: CASSLELYGNTIYF. The CDR3 DNA is TGTGCCAGCAGCTTAGAACTGTATGGAAACACCATATATTTT.

CDR3 sequence (DNA): TGCGCCAGCAGCCCACTAGCGGGGGGGTTCTACGAGCAGTACTTC. Residues: CASSPLAGGFYEQYF. The chain combines TRBV5-1 with TRBJ2-7; 13 nucleotides agree with TRBD2. The J segment lost 3 bases and the V segment lost 4 bases, leaving 4 bases of the junction unmatched. This CDR3 has 15 residues. The germline gives CDR1 SGHRS, CDR2 YFSETQ. Drawing the rest from reference TRBV5-1 and TRBJ2-7, the complete variable domain is KAGVTQTPRYLIKTRGQQVTLSCSPISGHRSVSWYQQTPGQGLQFLFEYFSETQRNKGNFPGRFSGRQFSNSRSEMNVSTLELGDSALYLCASSPLAGGFYEQYFGPGTRLTVT.

This clone came up once. The rearrangement joins TRBV21-1 to TRBJ2-7; TRBD2, the table's D call, lacks a check against the DNA. TRBV21-1 counts as a pseudogene. The CDR3 is made up of 17 amino acids. CDR3 protein: CASSNRSGTSGSYEQYF. The CDR3 nucleotides are TGTGCCAGCAGCAATAGGTCCGGGACTAGCGGGAGCTACGAGCAGTACTTC.

The table lists this clone with a count of one. The chain recombines TRBV19 with TRBJ1-1, with D hard to call. Trimming took off 7 bases at V and 4 bases at J, with 13 bases between the two ends. This CDR3 is 13 amino acids long. Per the germline V gene, CDR1 is LNHDA and CDR2 is SQIVND (reference sequence). The CDR3 sequence: CASNEGWGTEAFF. The DNA of the CDR3 is TGTGCCAGTAATGAGGGATGGGGCACTGAAGCTTTCTTT.

The V gene is TRBV7-9, the J gene TRBJ2-1, with a weak D call TRBD2 (6 bases). The V and J ends lost 5 bases and 4 bases respectively, with 12 bases between them. Germline-derived CDR1 and CDR2 are SEHNR and FQNEAQ (reference sequence). CDR3 length equals 14 residues. CDR3 DNA: TGTGCCAGCAGCCCGGGGGACGGGTACAATGAGCAGTTCTTC. Amino acid sequence: CASSPGDGYNEQFF. Complete variable domain (other parts from reference TRBV7-9 and TRBJ2-1): DTGVSQNPRHKITKRGQNVTFRCDPISEHNRLYWYRQTLGQGPEFLTYFQNEAQLEKSRLLSDRFSAERPKGSFSTLEIQRTEQGDSAMYLCASSPGDGYNEQFFGPGTRLTVL.